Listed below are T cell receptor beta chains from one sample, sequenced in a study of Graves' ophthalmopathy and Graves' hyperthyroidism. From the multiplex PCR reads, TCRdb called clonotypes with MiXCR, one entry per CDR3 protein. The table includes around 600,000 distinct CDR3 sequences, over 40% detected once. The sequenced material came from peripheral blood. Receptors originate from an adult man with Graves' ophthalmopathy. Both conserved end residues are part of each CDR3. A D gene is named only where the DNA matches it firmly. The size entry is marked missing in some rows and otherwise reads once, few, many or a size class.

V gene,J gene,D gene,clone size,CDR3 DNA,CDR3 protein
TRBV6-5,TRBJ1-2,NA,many,TGTGCCAGCAGTTACTCAGGGTTAGCTAACTATGGCTACACCTTC,CASSYSGLANYGYTF
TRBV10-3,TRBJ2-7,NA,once,TGTGCCAGCTCACCCTCAGAAGGAGACGAGCAGTACTTC,CASSPSEGDEQYF
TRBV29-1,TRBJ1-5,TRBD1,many,TGCAGCGTTGGGACAGGTAATCAGCCCCAGCATTTT,CSVGTGNQPQHF
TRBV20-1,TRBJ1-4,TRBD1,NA,TGCAGTGCTAGGGAACAGGGGCCAACTAATGAAAAACTGTTTTTT,CSAREQGPTNEKLFF
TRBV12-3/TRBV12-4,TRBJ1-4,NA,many,TGTGCCAGCAGCCTACAGGGAGGGAATGAAAAACTGTTTTTT,CASSLQGGNEKLFF
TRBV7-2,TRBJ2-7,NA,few,TGTGCCAGCAGCAGCCGGGACAAATACTACGAGCAGTACTTC,CASSSRDKYYEQYF
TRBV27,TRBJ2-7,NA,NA,TGTGCCAGCAGTCCCTCGGGCCTACTGACTGCGCAGTACTTC,CASSPSGLLTAQYF
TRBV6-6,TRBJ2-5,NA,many,TGTGCCAGCAGTTACGTCGGGGGCATACGAGAGACCCAGTACTTC,CASSYVGGIRETQYF
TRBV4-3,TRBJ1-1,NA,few,TGCGCCAGCAGCCAAGCCGGGGGGGCGACTGAAGCTTTCTTT,CASSQAGGATEAFF
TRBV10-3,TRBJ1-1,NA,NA,TGTGCCATCAGCCGTGAGACGGGGGGATCCACTGAAGCTTTCTTT,CAISRETGGSTEAFF
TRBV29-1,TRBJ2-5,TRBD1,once,TGCAGCGTTCTTGACAGGGGGCTAGCGGAGACCCAGTACTTC,CSVLDRGLAETQYF
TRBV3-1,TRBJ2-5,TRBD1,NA,TGTGCCAGCAGCCAAGTGGACAGGGTTTTCCAAGAGACCCAGTACTTC,CASSQVDRVFQETQYF
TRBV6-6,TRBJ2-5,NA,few,TGTGCCAGCAGCCCACAGGGTTTCAGAGAGACCCAGTACTTC,CASSPQGFRETQYF
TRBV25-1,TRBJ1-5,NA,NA,TGTGCCAGCACCCTGGAGGCGGGGACCCGCAATCAGCCCCAGCATTTT,CASTLEAGTRNQPQHF
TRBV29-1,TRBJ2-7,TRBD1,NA,TGCAGCGTAGGGGACAGGGGGCCCTACGAGCAGTACTTC,CSVGDRGPYEQYF
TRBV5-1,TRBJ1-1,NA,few,TGCGCCAGCAGCCCTGGGGCAGCCGCTAGGAACACTGAAGCTTTCTTT,CASSPGAAARNTEAFF
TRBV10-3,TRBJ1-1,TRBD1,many,TGTGCCATCAGCCGGACAGGGGAGCGCAACACTGAAGCTTTCTTT,CAISRTGERNTEAFF
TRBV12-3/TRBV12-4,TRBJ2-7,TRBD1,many,TGTGCCAGCAGGGGACAGGGCATGGGGGACGAGCAGTACTTC,CASRGQGMGDEQYF
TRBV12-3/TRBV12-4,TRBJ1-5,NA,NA,TGTGCCAGCAGTTTAATAGGGCAGCCCCAGCATTTT,CASSLIGQPQHF
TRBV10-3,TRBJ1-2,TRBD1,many,TGTGCCATCGGAAACAGGGGTAACAACTATGGCTACACCTTC,CAIGNRGNNYGYTF
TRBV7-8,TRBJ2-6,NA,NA,TGTGCCAGCAGCTTAGCGGAGGGAATCCTTCCTGAGTCTTTC,CASSLAEGILPESF
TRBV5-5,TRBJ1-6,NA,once,TGTGCCAGCAGCTTAATTACAGGAGGGAATCCACCCCTCCACTTT,CASSLITGGNPPLHF